This TCR beta chain was retrieved from a study of OX40 agonist ivuxolimab in advanced cancers. Whole-study context: Ivuxolimab was administered intravenously to patients at 0.01 to 10 mg/kg every 2 weeks. Study findings and constraints: Among expanded peripheral T cells, antigen specificity went undetermined. Dose levels from 0.1 to 3.0 mg/kg saw CD4+ and CD8+ blood T cells expand clonally by week 6. Normalized T-cell clonal expansion was also low in a subset of nonresponders.

V lost 5 bases to trimming and J lost 0 bases, with 16 bases between them. The CDR3 covers 16 residues. From germline, CDR1 is SGHVS and CDR2 FNYEAQ. In regard to this clone: Its antigen is not known.

TCRdb's table, derived via immunoSEQ multiplex PCR, lists solely in-frame clones and lacks some. The sample consists of 70,000 to 100,000 clones, 65% to 90% of them appearing once. The rearrangement uses TRBV7-6 and TRBJ1-1, with no clear D. The receptor comes from an adult with an advanced solid tumor such as melanoma, head and neck, liver or kidney cancer. The sequencing used CD4+ or CD8+ T cells sorted from blood, collected in a trial of the OX40 agonist ivuxolimab. CDR3 in DNA: TGTGCCAGCAGCCCTAGCCTACAATTCATGAACACTGAAGCTTTCTTT. Amino acids: CASSPSLQFMNTEAFF.